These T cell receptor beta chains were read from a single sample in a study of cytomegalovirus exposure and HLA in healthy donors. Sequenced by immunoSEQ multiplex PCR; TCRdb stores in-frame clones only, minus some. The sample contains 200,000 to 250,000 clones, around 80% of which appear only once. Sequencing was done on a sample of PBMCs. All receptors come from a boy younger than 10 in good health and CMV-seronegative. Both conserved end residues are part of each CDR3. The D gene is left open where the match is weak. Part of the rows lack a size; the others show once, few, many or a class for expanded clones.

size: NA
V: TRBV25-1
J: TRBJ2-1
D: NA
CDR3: CASTGWTGTYNEQFF
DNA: TGTGCCAGCACCGGATGGACGGGGACCTACAATGAGCAGTTCTTC

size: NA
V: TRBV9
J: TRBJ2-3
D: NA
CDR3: CASSVGANSATDTQYF
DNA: TGTGCCAGCAGCGTAGGGGCTAATTCGGCGACAGATACGCAGTATTTT

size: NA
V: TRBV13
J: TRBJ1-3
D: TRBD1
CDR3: CASSPRPGTVGNTIYF
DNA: TGTGCCAGCAGCCCTCGGCCCGGGACAGTTGGAAACACCATATATTTT

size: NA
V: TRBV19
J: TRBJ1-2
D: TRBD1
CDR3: CASSRPRDRGGYTF
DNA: TGTGCCAGTAGTCGCCCCCGGGACAGGGGGGGCTACACCTTC

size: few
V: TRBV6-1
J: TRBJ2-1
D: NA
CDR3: CASRGPSNEQFF
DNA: TGTGCCAGCAGGGGGCCTTCCAATGAGCAGTTCTTC

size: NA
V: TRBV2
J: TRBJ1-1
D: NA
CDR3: CASSVQGEVTEAFF
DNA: TGTGCCAGCAGTGTTCAGGGTGAAGTAACTGAAGCTTTCTTT

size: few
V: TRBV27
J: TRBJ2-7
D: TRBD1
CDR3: CASSLSGTTRGYEQYF
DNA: TGTGCCAGCAGTTTATCTGGGACGACCAGGGGGTACGAGCAGTACTTC

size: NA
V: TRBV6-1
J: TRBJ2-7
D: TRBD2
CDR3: CASSEPGLALYEQYF
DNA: TGTGCCAGCAGTGAGCCGGGACTAGCTCTTTACGAGCAGTACTTC

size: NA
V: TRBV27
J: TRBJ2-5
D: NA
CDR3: CASSLSRAVQETQYF
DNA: TGTGCCAGCAGTTTATCGAGGGCAGTACAAGAGACCCAGTACTTC

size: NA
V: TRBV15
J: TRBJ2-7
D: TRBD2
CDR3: CATSTGTSGAYEQYF
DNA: TGTGCCACCAGCACAGGGACTAGCGGCGCCTACGAGCAGTACTTC

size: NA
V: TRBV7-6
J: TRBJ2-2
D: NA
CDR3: CASSSQPTGYTGELFF
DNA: TGTGCCAGCAGCTCTCAACCCACAGGGTATACCGGGGAGCTGTTTTTT

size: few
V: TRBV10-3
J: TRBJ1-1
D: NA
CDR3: CAISEEAAGRKAFF
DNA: TGTGCCATCAGTGAGGAAGCGGCAGGGAGGAAGGCTTTCTTT

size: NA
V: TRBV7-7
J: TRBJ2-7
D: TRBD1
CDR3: CASSLDRGHEQYF
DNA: TGTGCTAGCAGCCTAGACAGGGGCCACGAGCAGTACTTC

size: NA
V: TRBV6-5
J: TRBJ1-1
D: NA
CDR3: CASSTTMGAEAFF
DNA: TGTGCCAGCAGTACAACCATGGGCGCTGAAGCTTTCTTT

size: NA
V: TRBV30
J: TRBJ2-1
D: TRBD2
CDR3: CASTGTSGTSLSNEQFF
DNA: TGTGCCTCAACCGGGACTAGCGGGACTTCCCTCTCCAATGAGCAGTTCTTC

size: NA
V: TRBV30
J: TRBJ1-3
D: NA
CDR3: CAWSVFRVSVGTTGNTIYF
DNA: TGTGCCTGGAGTGTTTTCCGGGTATCGGTGGGGACTACTGGAAACACCATATATTTT

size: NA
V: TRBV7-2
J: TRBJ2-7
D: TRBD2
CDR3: CASSLAWRGTYEQYF
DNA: TGTGCCAGCAGCTTAGCGTGGCGGGGGACCTACGAGCAGTACTTC

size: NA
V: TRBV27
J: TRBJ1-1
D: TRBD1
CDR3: CASSLRDRGFPEAFF
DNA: TGTGCCAGCAGTTTGAGGGACAGGGGATTTCCTGAAGCTTTCTTT

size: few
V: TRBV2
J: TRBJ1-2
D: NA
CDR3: CASSVVRVHYGYTF
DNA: TGTGCCAGCAGTGTAGTCAGGGTACACTATGGCTACACCTTC

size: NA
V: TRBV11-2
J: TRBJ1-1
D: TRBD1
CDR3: CASSPVTGGLTEAFF
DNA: TGTGCCAGCAGCCCTGTAACAGGGGGGCTCACTGAAGCTTTCTTT

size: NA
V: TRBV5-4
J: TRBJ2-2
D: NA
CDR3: CASSLGGRITGELFF
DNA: TGTGCCAGCAGCTTGGGTGGGAGAATCACCGGGGAGCTGTTTTTT

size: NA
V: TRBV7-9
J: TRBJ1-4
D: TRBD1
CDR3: CSSSFGTGNEKLFF
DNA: TGTTCCAGCAGCTTCGGGACAGGGAATGAAAAACTGTTTTTT

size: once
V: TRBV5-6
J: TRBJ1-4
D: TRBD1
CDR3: CASSPGTGKNEKLFF
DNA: TGTGCCAGCAGCCCTGGGACAGGGAAGAATGAAAAACTGTTTTTT

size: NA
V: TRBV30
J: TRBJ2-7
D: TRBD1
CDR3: CAWRGTGGGYEQYF
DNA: TGTGCCTGGAGGGGGACAGGGGGCGGCTACGAGCAGTACTTC

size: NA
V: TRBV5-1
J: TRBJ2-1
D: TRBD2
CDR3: CASSPGTSGSPDGEQFF
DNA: TGCGCCAGCAGCCCCGGGACTAGCGGGAGTCCCGATGGTGAGCAGTTCTTC

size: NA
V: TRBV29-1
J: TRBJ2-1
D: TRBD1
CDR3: CSAIPGTAPYNEQFF
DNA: TGCAGCGCCATCCCCGGGACAGCGCCCTACAATGAGCAGTTCTTC

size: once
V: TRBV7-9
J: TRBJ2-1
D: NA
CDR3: CASSLVVLAAYNEQFF
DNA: TGTGCCAGCAGCTTAGTAGTGCTGGCGGCTTACAATGAGCAGTTCTTC

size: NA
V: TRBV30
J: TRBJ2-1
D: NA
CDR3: CAFQADSYNEQFF
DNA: TGTGCCTTCCAAGCGGACAGCTACAATGAGCAGTTCTTC

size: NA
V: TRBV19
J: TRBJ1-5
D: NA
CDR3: CAGGEQPQHF
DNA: TGTGCCGGAGGGGAACAGCCCCAGCATTTT

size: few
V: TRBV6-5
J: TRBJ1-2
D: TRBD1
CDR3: CASRRGGYYGYTF
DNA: TGTGCCAGCAGACGAGGGGGCTACTATGGCTACACCTTC

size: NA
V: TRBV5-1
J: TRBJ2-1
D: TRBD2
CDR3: CASSPTSGGVDEQFF
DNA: TGCGCCAGCAGCCCCACTAGCGGGGGGGTCGATGAGCAGTTCTTC

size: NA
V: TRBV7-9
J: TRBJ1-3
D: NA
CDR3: CASSPTTGSGNTIYF
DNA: TGTGCCAGCAGCCCAACTACAGGCTCTGGAAACACCATATATTTT

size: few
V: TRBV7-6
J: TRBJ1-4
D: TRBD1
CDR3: CASSYTTGGGNEKLFF
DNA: TGTGCCAGCAGCTACACGACAGGGGGTGGTAATGAAAAACTGTTTTTT

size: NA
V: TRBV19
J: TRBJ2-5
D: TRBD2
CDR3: CASSMTSGETQYF
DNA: TGTGCCAGTAGTATGACTAGCGGTGAGACCCAGTACTTC

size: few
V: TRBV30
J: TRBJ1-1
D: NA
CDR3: CAWIGDTEAFF
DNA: TGTGCCTGGATCGGAGACACTGAAGCTTTCTTT

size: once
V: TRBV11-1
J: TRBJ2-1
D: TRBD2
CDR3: CASSRGTKNNEQFF
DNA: TGTGCCAGCAGCCGAGGGACTAAGAACAATGAGCAGTTCTTC

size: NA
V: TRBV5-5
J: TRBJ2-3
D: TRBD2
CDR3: CASSLDGGGLSTDTQYF
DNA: TGTGCCAGCAGCTTGGACGGGGGAGGGCTAAGCACAGATACGCAGTATTTT

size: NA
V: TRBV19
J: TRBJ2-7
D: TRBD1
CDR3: CASSRTGGWEQYF
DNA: TGTGCCAGTAGTAGGACAGGGGGATGGGAGCAGTACTTC

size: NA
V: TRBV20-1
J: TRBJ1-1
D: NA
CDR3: CSGQRNTEAFF
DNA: TGCAGTGGACAGCGGAACACTGAAGCTTTCTTT

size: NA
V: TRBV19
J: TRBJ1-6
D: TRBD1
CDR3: CASTGTGANSPLHF
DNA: TGTGCCTCCACCGGGACAGGTGCTAATTCACCCCTCCACTTT

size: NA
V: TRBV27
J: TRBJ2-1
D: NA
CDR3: CASRVNGPGSPYNEQFF
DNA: TGTGCCAGCAGGGTCAATGGCCCGGGGTCGCCCTACAATGAGCAGTTCTTC

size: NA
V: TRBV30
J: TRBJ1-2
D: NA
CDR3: CAWSAGTGRGYTF
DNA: TGTGCCTGGAGTGCCGGGACTGGGAGAGGCTACACCTTC

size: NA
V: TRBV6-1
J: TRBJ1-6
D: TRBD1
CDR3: CASSSDRGSPLHF
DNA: TGTGCCAGCAGTTCAGACAGGGGTTCACCCCTCCACTTT

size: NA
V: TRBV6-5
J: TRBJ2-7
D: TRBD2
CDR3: CASSYFREDEQYF
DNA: TGTGCCAGCAGTTACTTCCGGGAGGACGAGCAGTACTTC

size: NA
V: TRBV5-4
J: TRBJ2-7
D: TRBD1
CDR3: CASSRGQGDHEQYF
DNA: TGTGCCAGCAGCCGTGGACAGGGGGACCACGAGCAGTACTTC

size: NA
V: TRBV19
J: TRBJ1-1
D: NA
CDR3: CATGDGRDTEAFF
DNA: TGTGCCACCGGGGATGGAAGGGACACTGAAGCTTTCTTT

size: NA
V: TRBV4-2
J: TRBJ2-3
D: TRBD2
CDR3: CASSQALAGPLITDTQYF
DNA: TGTGCCAGCAGCCAAGCTCTAGCGGGACCTTTGATCACAGATACGCAGTATTTT

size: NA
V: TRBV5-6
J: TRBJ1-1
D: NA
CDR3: CASSSRAGIAFF
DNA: TGTGCCAGCAGCTCTAGGGCAGGGATAGCTTTCTTT

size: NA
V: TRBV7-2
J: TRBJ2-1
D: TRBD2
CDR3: CASSLGLAGYNEQFF
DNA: TGTGCCAGCAGCTTGGGACTAGCGGGTTACAATGAGCAGTTCTTC

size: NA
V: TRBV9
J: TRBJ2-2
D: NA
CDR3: CASSIGDTNTGELFF
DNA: TGTGCCAGCAGTATTGGGGACACCAACACCGGGGAGCTGTTTTTT

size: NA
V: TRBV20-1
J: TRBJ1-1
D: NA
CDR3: CSASGVPEAFF
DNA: TGCAGTGCTTCAGGGGTTCCTGAAGCTTTCTTT

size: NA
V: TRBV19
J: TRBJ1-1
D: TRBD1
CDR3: CASSRSGTVNTEAFF
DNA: TGTGCCAGTAGTCGGTCCGGGACAGTGAACACTGAAGCTTTCTTT

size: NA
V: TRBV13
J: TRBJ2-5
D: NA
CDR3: CASSYGETQYF
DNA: TGTGCCAGCAGCTACGGGGAGACCCAGTACTTC

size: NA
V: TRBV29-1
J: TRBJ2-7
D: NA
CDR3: CSVAPGTYEQYF
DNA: TGCAGCGTTGCCCCGGGAACCTACGAGCAGTACTTC